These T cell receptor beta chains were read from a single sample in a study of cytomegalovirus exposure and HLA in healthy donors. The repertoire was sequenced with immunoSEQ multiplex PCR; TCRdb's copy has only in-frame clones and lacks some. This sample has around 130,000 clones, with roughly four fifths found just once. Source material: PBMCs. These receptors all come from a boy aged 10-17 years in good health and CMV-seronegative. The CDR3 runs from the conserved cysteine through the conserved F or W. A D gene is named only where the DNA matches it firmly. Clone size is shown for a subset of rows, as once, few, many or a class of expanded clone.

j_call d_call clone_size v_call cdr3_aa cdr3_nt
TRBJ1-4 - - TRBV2 CASSVQGTEKLFF TGTGCCAGCAGTGTCCAGGGGACTGAAAAACTGTTTTTT
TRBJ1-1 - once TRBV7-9 CASRLGGLASEAFF TGTGCCAGCAGACTGGGGGGGTTGGCTTCTGAAGCTTTCTTT
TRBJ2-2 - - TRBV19 CATQWGPGELFF TGTGCTACACAGTGGGGGCCCGGGGAGCTGTTTTTT
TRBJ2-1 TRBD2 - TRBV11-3 CASSLRGRTSGNNEQFF TGTGCCAGCAGCTTAAGGGGCCGGACTAGCGGGAACAATGAGCAGTTCTTC
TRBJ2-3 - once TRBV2 CASSAGTPTDTQYF TGTGCCAGCAGCGCGGGGACTCCCACAGATACGCAGTATTTT
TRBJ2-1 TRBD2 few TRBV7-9 CASSNGLAGGEQFF TGTGCCAGCAGCAACGGACTAGCAGGAGGTGAGCAGTTCTTC
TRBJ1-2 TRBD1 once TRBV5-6 CASSLVGQGFGYTF TGTGCCAGCAGCTTGGTGGGACAGGGTTTCGGCTACACCTTC
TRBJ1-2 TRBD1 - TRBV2 CASSDAGTGDYGYTF TGTGCCAGCAGTGACGCCGGGACAGGGGACTATGGCTACACCTTC
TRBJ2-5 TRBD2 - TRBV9 CASSVGLGGTQYF TGTGCCAGCAGCGTGGGACTAGGAGGGACCCAGTACTTC
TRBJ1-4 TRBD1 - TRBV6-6 CASSRDRANEKLFF TGTGCCAGCAGTCGGGACAGGGCTAATGAAAAACTGTTTTTT
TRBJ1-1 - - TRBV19 CAAKTGNTEAFF TGTGCCGCCAAAACAGGGAACACTGAAGCTTTCTTT
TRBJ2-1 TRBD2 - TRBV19 CGTSASSYNEQFF TGTGGAACTAGCGCGAGCTCCTACAATGAGCAGTTCTTC
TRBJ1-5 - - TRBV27 CASRDSSYSNQPQHF TGTGCCAGCAGGGACAGCTCGTATAGCAATCAGCCCCAGCATTTT
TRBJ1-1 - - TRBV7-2 CASSPSGGRNTEAFF TGTGCCAGCAGCCCCTCGGGGGGCAGGAACACTGAAGCTTTCTTT
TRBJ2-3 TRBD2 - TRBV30 CAWSVELAGGDFLLTDTQYF TGTGCCTGGAGTGTCGAACTAGCGGGAGGGGATTTCTTGCTGACAGATACGCAGTATTTT
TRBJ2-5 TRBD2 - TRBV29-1 CSVGPPPPGLGELETQYF TGCAGCGTTGGGCCCCCACCTCCGGGACTAGGGGAGTTGGAGACCCAGTACTTC
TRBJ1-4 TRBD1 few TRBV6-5 CASRRDRADEKLFF TGTGCCAGCAGGAGGGACAGGGCCGATGAAAAACTGTTTTTT
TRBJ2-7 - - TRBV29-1 CSVAGGEAGPSSYEQYF TGCAGCGTGGCCGGAGGGGAGGCGGGCCCGTCCTCCTACGAGCAGTACTTC
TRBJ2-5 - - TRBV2 CASEQVGETQYF TGTGCCAGCGAACAGGTAGGAGAGACCCAGTACTTC
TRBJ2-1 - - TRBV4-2 CASSQARNEQFF TGTGCCAGCAGCCAAGCCCGGAATGAGCAGTTCTTC
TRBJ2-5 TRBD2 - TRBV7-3 CASSPSGTRGETQYF TGTGCCAGCAGCCCGTCCGGGACTAGGGGCGAGACCCAGTACTTC
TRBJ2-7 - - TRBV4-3 CASSQDRADEQYF TGCGCCAGCAGCCAAGACCGAGCGGACGAGCAGTACTTC
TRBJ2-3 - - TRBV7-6 CASSPLSTYSADTQYF TGTGCCAGCAGCCCCCTTAGTACCTATAGTGCAGATACGCAGTATTTT
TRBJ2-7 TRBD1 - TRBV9 CASSVTGDSYEQYF TGTGCCAGCAGCGTCACAGGGGACTCCTACGAGCAGTACTTC
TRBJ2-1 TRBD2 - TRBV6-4 CASALGLAGANEQFF TGTGCCAGCGCTCTCGGTCTAGCGGGCGCGAATGAGCAGTTCTTC
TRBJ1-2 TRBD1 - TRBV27 CASSLSITGAQNGYTF TGTGCCAGCAGTTTATCGATAACAGGGGCACAGAATGGCTACACCTTC
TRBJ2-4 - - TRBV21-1 CASSKGTVFGKNIQYF TGTGCCAGCAGCAAGGGGACAGTTTTCGGCAAAAACATTCAGTACTTC
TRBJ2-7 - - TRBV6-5 CASSPRGYSYEQYF TGTGCCAGCAGTCCCCGCGGTTACTCCTACGAGCAGTACTTC
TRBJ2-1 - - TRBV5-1 CASSSLSGSGDGIEQFF TGCGCCAGCAGCTCCCTAAGTGGTAGCGGAGACGGGATTGAGCAGTTCTTC
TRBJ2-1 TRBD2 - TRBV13 CASSWQTAGVYNEQFF TGTGCCAGCAGTTGGCAAACGGCGGGAGTGTACAATGAGCAGTTCTTC
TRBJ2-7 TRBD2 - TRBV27 CASSLVGGPSEQYF TGTGCCAGCAGTTTGGTGGGAGGGCCGAGCGAGCAGTACTTC
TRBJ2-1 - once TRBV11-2 CASSRNRNEQFF TGTGCCAGCAGCCGTAACAGGAATGAGCAGTTCTTC
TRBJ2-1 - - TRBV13 CASSLGNSYNEQFF TGTGCCAGCAGCTTAGGCAACAGCTACAATGAGCAGTTCTTC
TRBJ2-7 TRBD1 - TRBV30 CAWSYGTGLFEQYF TGTGCCTGGAGTTACGGGACAGGGTTGTTCGAGCAGTACTTC
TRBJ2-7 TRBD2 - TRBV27 CASSWGLAGGYEQYF TGTGCCAGCAGTTGGGGACTAGCGGGAGGATACGAGCAGTACTTC
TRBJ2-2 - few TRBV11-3 CASSQTGGDGELFF TGTGCCAGCAGCCAAACAGGGGGGGACGGGGAGCTGTTTTTT
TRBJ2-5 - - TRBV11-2 CASSLFGGAETQYF TGTGCCAGCAGCTTATTTGGGGGCGCGGAGACCCAGTACTTC
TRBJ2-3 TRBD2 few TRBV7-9 CASVGLAGRADTQYF TGTGCCAGCGTCGGCCTAGCGGGCAGAGCAGATACGCAGTATTTT
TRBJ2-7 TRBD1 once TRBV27 CASSSPGQVSYEQYF TGTGCCAGCAGTTCCCCGGGACAGGTTTCCTACGAGCAGTACTTC
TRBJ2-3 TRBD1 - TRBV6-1 CASKLGTGGTDTQYF TGTGCCAGCAAGCTCGGGACAGGGGGCACAGATACGCAGTATTTT
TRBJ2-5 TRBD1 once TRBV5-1 CASSSTGQTAETQYF TGCGCCAGCAGCTCTACGGGACAGACCGCAGAGACCCAGTACTTC
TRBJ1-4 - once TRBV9 CASSDGATNEKLFF TGTGCCAGCAGCGACGGTGCAACTAATGAAAAACTGTTTTTT
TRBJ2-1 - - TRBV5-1 CASSSTALVAIYNEQFF TGCGCCAGCAGCTCCACCGCCCTGGTAGCTATTTACAATGAGCAGTTCTTC
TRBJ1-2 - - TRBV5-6 CASSLARTSYTF TGTGCCAGCAGCTTGGCTCGCACATCCTACACCTTC
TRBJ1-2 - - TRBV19 CASSIDDGVSGYTF TGTGCCAGTAGTATAGATGACGGAGTCAGCGGCTACACCTTC
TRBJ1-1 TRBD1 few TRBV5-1 CASSLDRQGGTEAFF TGCGCCAGCAGCTTGGACAGACAGGGCGGCACTGAAGCTTTCTTT
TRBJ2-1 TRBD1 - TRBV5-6 CASSPSWDRNDNEQFF TGTGCCAGCAGCCCGTCTTGGGACAGAAATGACAATGAGCAGTTCTTC
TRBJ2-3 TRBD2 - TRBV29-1 CSVSGSWTDTQYF TGCAGCGTGAGCGGGAGTTGGACAGATACGCAGTATTTT
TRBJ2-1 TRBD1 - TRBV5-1 CASAPTGANNEQFF TGCGCCAGCGCGCCGACAGGGGCAAACAATGAGCAGTTCTTC
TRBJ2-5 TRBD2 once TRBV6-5 CASSGSAGVETQYF TGTGCCAGCAGTGGGTCTGCGGGAGTAGAGACCCAGTACTTC
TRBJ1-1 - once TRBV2 CASSLGQMNTEAFF TGTGCCAGCAGTTTGGGCCAGATGAACACTGAAGCTTTCTTT
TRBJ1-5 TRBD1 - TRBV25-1 CASSGQGRSNQPQHF TGTGCCAGCAGTGGACAGGGTAGGAGCAATCAGCCCCAGCATTTT
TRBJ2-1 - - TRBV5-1 CASSSAGRDKGYNEQFF TGCGCCAGCAGCTCGGCAGGGCGGGATAAAGGCTACAATGAGCAGTTCTTC
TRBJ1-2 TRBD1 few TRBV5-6 CASSVGTGGYYGYTF TGTGCCAGCAGCGTGGGGACAGGGGGGTACTATGGCTACACCTTC